This T cell receptor (beta chain) was recovered during a study of cytomegalovirus exposure and HLA in healthy donors. For the study at large: The same platform was used for the approximately 120 validation repertoires as for the 650 to 700 first-cohort repertoires, as reported in a later analysis.

Germline V gene sequence: CDR1 SGHDN, CDR2 FVKESK. The CDR3 is 18 residues long. V was clipped by 4 bases and J by 4 bases, with 25 bases between them. Study-wide findings and caveats: Some public TCRs appeared in many individuals, while most sequences were rare. Among TCR beta chains, those listed as cytomegalovirus-associated numbered over 150.

Produced via immunoSEQ multiplex PCR; TCRdb's table is partial and in-frame only. The sample holds about 72,000 clones, roughly 94% seen once. On this clone: What it binds is unknown.

The sequencing input was PBMCs. The chain recombines TRBV14 with TRBJ1-2; no definite D call. This receptor was taken from a young woman in good health and CMV-seropositive. The CDR3 bases are TGTGCCAGCAGCCCCCTAAAGTGGAACACGCGGGGTTTCTATGGCTACACCTTC. This sequence encodes CASSPLKWNTRGFYGYTF.